The rows below give T cell receptor beta chains drawn from one sample of a study of CD8+ T cells in alopecia areata. Repertoires were generated with immunoSEQ multiplex PCR, while TCRdb's copy carries only in-frame clones and drops some. The table includes about 140,000 clones, about 88% detected once. This specimen was CD8+ T cells sorted from blood, taken at week 4, from a patient treated with tofacitinib. The receptors shown here come from a human donor with alopecia areata. Each CDR3 is given with its conserved first and last residue. Each record gives: D gene, J gene, V gene, clone size, CDR3 length, CDR3 DNA, CDR3 protein. A D gene is named only where the DNA matches it firmly. Expanded clones are given a class, and other clones once, few, many or no size at all.

NA,TRBJ2-5,TRBV6-6,NA,14,TGTGCCAGCGGGGGTTGGGAGGAGCTAGAGACCCAGTACTTC,CASGGWEELETQYF
TRBD2,TRBJ2-1,TRBV5-6,NA,16,TGTGCCAGCAGCTTGGCCCTAGCGGGGGCGCACAATGAGCAGTTCTTC,CASSLALAGAHNEQFF
NA,TRBJ1-4,TRBV18,NA,12,TGTGCCAGCTCATCCACCTTTTCGGAACTGTTTTTT,CASSSTFSELFF
NA,TRBJ2-7,TRBV23-1,NA,12,TGCGCCAGCAGCCCTTTTCGTCACGAGCAGTACTTC,CASSPFRHEQYF
TRBD2,TRBJ2-1,TRBV13,few,19,TGTGCCAGCAGCTGGCCAGGGACTAGCGGGGGGAACTCCTACAATGAGCAGTTCTTC,CASSWPGTSGGNSYNEQFF
NA,TRBJ2-7,TRBV29-1,few,11,TGCAGCGTTGAAAGGGACAACGAGCAGTACTTC,CSVERDNEQYF
TRBD2,TRBJ2-3,TRBV7-2,NA,17,TGTGCCAGCAGCTTAGGGATTGAAAGACTAGCGGGAGATACGCAGTATTTT,CASSLGIERLAGDTQYF
NA,TRBJ2-6,TRBV29-1,NA,15,TGCAGCGTGAAAGGGGATTTCTCTGGGGCCAACGTCCTGACTTTC,CSVKGDFSGANVLTF
TRBD2,TRBJ2-1,TRBV19,few,15,TGTGCCAGTAGTCCCTCCGGCGGGAGGCACAATGAGCAGTTCTTC,CASSPSGGRHNEQFF
NA,TRBJ2-1,TRBV5-6,NA,14,TGTGCCAGCAGACCCATAGCAGGGTACAATGAGCAGTTCTTC,CASRPIAGYNEQFF
TRBD2,TRBJ2-2,TRBV7-8,NA,17,TGTGCCAGCAGCTTAGCTTTAGCGGGGAGGAACACCGGGGAGCTGTTTTTT,CASSLALAGRNTGELFF